This entry lists 21 T cell receptor beta chains sequenced from one sample in a study of persistence of HIV-infected CD4 T cells. The antigens these receptors bind are not known. The immunoSEQ assay was version 4, run in survey mode. The table came from immunoSEQ multiplex PCR; TCRdb's copy has only in-frame clones and leaves some out. The sample lists about 64,000 clones; 70% to 75% were seen once. Overlapping HIV-1 Gag 15-mer peptides at 0.85 to 1 ug per peptide per mL were used. CD40L/CD69 double-negative CD45RO-high memory CD4+ T cells were collected. Source: CD4+ T cells sorted from PBMCs after approximately 19-hour stimulation, taken from a patient who received antiretroviral therapy. Receptor source: an adult man with HIV who was CMV-seropositive.

This clone was detected only a few times. The J gene is TRBJ2-7, the V gene TRBV10-2, with D perhaps matching TRBD1 or TRBD2 (6 bases each). Germline CDR1 and CDR2: WSHSY and SAAADI. The CDR3 consists of 12 residues. V was trimmed by 10 bases and J by 7 bases, leaving 17 bases between them. CDR3 DNA: TGCGCCACCCAGAGGGGGGCGGGGGAGCAGTACTTC. Amino acids: CATQRGAGEQYF.

The chain recombines TRBV24-1 with TRBJ2-3; TRBD2 aligns across 14 bases. V lost 9 bases, J lost 2 bases, and 3 bases stayed unmatched. The CDR3 consists of 15 residues. Germline-derived CDR1 and CDR2 are KGHDR and SFDVKD. CDR3 region: CATGGLAGATDTQYF. Written as DNA, the CDR3 is TGTGCCACCGGGGGACTAGCGGGGGCCACAGATACGCAGTATTTT.

This chain joins TRBV19 and TRBJ2-2, with D maybe TRBD2 (5 bases). The germline V gene has CDR1 LNHDA and CDR2 SQIVND (reference sequence). The CDR3 spans 15 residues. V was trimmed by 9 bases and J by 0 bases, leaving 14 bases between them. In DNA form, the CDR3 reads TGTGCCAGCAGACGGGATCACGCGAACACCGGGGAGCTGTTTTTT. It specifies CASRRDHANTGELFF.

The chain employs TRBV9 and TRBJ1-3, with no clear D. The CDR3 covers 15 residues. With 0 bases removed from V and 1 base from J, the gap between germline ends came to 8 bases. Germline CDR1 and CDR2: SGDLS and YYNGEE. In nucleotides, the CDR3 is TGTGCCAGCAGCGTAGGAGCACAGTCTGGAAACACCATATATTTT. Protein sequence: CASSVGAQSGNTIYF.

The chain has TRBV10-2 and TRBJ2-7; TRBD1 or TRBD2 may be the D gene (5 bases each). Germline loops: CDR1 WSHSY, CDR2 SAAADI. CDR3 length equals 14 residues. V lost 1 base, J lost 6 bases, and 13 bases lay in between. The CDR3 DNA sequence: TGCGCCAGCAGTGAGTTGGGGACGTCAATCGAGCAGTACTTC. Translation gives CASSELGTSIEQYF.

The V and J genes are TRBV19 and TRBJ1-1, with unresolved D. This CDR3 is 14 amino acids long. The germline V gene encodes CDR1 LNHDA and CDR2 SQIVND (reference sequence). Trimming cost V 3 bases and J 0 bases, with 8 bases left between them. The CDR3 DNA reads TGTGCCAGTAGTATTGAGCGGATGAACACTGAAGCTTTCTTT. Translating gives CASSIERMNTEAFF.

CDR3 sequence reads: CASSPRPGDNSPLHF. CDR3 sequence (DNA): TGTGCCAGCTCACCCAGGCCCGGGGATAATTCACCCCTCCACTTT. This chain uses TRBV18 with TRBJ1-6; D call uncertain. This CDR3 has 15 amino acids. Germline CDR1 is KGHSH and CDR2 is LQKENI. Trimming removed 3 bases at V and 5 bases at J, with 11 bases between.

J is TRBJ1-2 and V is TRBV27; TRBD1 aligns across 9 bases. The CDR3 covers 13 residues. CDR1 and CDR2 from the germline V gene are MNHEY and SMNVEV (reference sequence). Unmatched junction bases numbered 5, after V lost 8 bases and J lost 4 bases. The CDR3 region has the DNA TGTGCCAGCGGTATGACAGGGGGCTATGGCTACACCTTC. Translation: CASGMTGGYGYTF.

This clone was seen just once. Here the CDR3 reads CASSFGGQGNYGYTF. In DNA, the CDR3 is TGTGCCAGCAGCTTCGGAGGACAGGGAAACTATGGCTACACCTTC. The rearrangement uses TRBV5-4 and TRBJ1-2, with 8 bases identical to TRBD1. This CDR3 is built from 15 residues. Germline assignment: CDR1 SGHNT and CDR2 YYREEE (reference sequence). The V and J ends lost 2 bases and 2 bases, in that order; junction bases with no gene match: 5.

J is TRBJ1-2 and V is TRBV18; 8 bases fit TRBD1. The junction had 9 bases not matched to a gene; V was cut back by 5 bases and J by 4 bases. Germline V gene lookup returns CDR1 KGHSH and CDR2 LQKENI. The CDR3 is 15 amino acids. CDR3 nucleotides: TGTGCCAGCTCAGAGGGACAGGTCGGTCTCTATGGCTACACCTTC. It encodes CASSEGQVGLYGYTF.

The V gene is TRBV7-3, the J gene TRBJ2-5; TRBD1 matches 8 bases. V gave up 2 bases and J gave up 0 bases; unmatched junction bases: 2. This CDR3 is built from 15 residues. The germline V gene encodes CDR1 SGHTA and CDR2 FQGTGA. CDR3 nucleotides: TGTGCCAGCAGCTTAGGGGACAGGTACCAAGAGACCCAGTACTTC. Residues: CASSLGDRYQETQYF.

This chain connects TRBV9 to TRBJ1-3, with TRBD1 identical over 7 bases. The J segment lost 4 bases and the V segment lost 2 bases, leaving 9 bases of the junction unmatched. In germline, CDR1 is SGDLS, CDR2 YYNGEE. The CDR3 runs 16 residues. CDR3 DNA sequence: TGTGCCAGCAGCGTGACTGGGCAGGGGGTCGGAAACACCATATATTTT. Its protein product is CASSVTGQGVGNTIYF. Complete variable domain (other parts from reference TRBV9 and TRBJ1-3): DSGVTQTPKHLITATGQRVTLRCSPRSGDLSVYWYQQSLDQGLQFLIQYYNGEERAKGNILERFSAQQFPDLHSELNLSSLELGDSALYFCASSVTGQGVGNTIYFGEGSWLTVV.

The rearrangement links TRBV7-9 to TRBJ2-2, with D tentatively TRBD1 (6 bases). The germline V gene encodes CDR1 SEHNR and CDR2 FQNEAQ (reference sequence). The CDR3 has 15 residues. V was clipped by 1 base and J by 3 bases, with 9 bases between them. The CDR3 spells CASSLETGHTGELFF. CDR3 DNA sequence: TGTGCCAGCAGCTTAGAAACAGGGCACACCGGGGAGCTGTTTTTT.

The rearrangement joins TRBV14 to TRBJ1-6; the D is unclear. The V and J ends lost 1 base and 8 bases respectively, with 15 bases between them. The CDR3 has 16 residues. Germline CDR1 reads SGHDN; CDR2 reads FVKESK. The CDR3 coding sequence is TGTGCCAGCAGCCAAGTCCGCGGCACCCAAGATTCACCCCTCCACTTT. It yields the protein CASSQVRGTQDSPLHF.

This chain links TRBV3-1 (or the pseudogene TRBV3-2) with TRBJ2-5, with 8 bases identical to TRBD1. This CDR3 region has 14 residues. V was pared by 4 bases and J by 4 bases, with 5 bases of the junction left unmatched. Looked up from germline, CDR1 is LGHDT and CDR2 is YNNKEL (reference sequence). The CDR3 DNA is TGTGCCAGCAGCCCGAGGACAGGGAGAGAGACCCAGTACTTC. It codes for CASSPRTGRETQYF.

The J gene is TRBJ2-4, the V gene TRBV11-2; TRBD1 might be the D (5 bases). CDR1 is SGHAT, CDR2 FQNNGV, per germline. V was shortened by 0 bases and J by 0 bases, with 21 bases between the two germline ends. The CDR3 loop spans 20 amino acids. CDR3 sequence: CASSLDRVPGPLLAKNIQYF. The CDR3 DNA reads TGTGCCAGCAGCTTAGACAGGGTACCCGGACCACTACTAGCCAAAAACATTCAGTACTTC.

With respect to this clone: Because the CDR3's place on the DNA is in doubt, the DNA is left out and the CDR3 is given as listed by TCRdb. The chain links TRBV12-3 or TRBV12-4 to TRBJ2-3; TRBD2, as called in the table, went unchecked against the DNA. The CDR3 has 13 amino acids, counting both end residues. The chain's CDR3 is CASILGLGDTQYF.

The chain employs TRBV6-5 and TRBJ2-1; D unresolved. Trimming cost V 4 bases and J 3 bases, with 10 bases left between them. The CDR3 length is 14 residues. Looked up from germline, CDR1 is MNHEY and CDR2 is SVGAGI. CDR3 sequence reads: CASSFNPNYNEQFF. DNA for the CDR3: TGTGCCAGCAGTTTCAACCCTAACTACAATGAGCAGTTCTTC.

This chain connects TRBV10-2 to TRBJ1-4; 11 bases map to TRBD1. Germline assignment: CDR1 WSHSY and CDR2 SAAADI. CDR3 length: 16 amino acids. V dropped 6 bases and J dropped 8; count of bases not matched to a gene: 11. In nucleotides, the CDR3 is TGCGCCAGCAGCTCCTTGCCGGGACAGGGGGGGGAAAAACTGTTTTTT. This codes for CASSSLPGQGGEKLFF.

The chain carries TRBV2 and TRBJ1-3; 9 nucleotides line up with TRBD1. CDR1 is SNHLY and CDR2 is FYNNEI in the germline V gene. The trim removed 5 bases at V and 2 bases at J, leaving 7 bases unmatched. The CDR3 consists of 16 residues. The CDR3 region has the DNA TGTGCCAGCAGTTTAACTCGGACAGGGGCTGGAAACACCATATATTTT. This sequence encodes CASSLTRTGAGNTIYF.

This sequence joins TRBV6-5 and TRBJ2-2; possibly TRBD1 or TRBD2 for D (5 bases each). The length of the CDR3 is 13 residues. The V end lost 10 bases, the J end lost 5 bases, and 14 bases lay between the germline ends. Germline V gene sequence: CDR1 MNHEY, CDR2 SVGAGI. The CDR3 bases are TGTGCCACCCAGGGCAGAGGGACCGGGGAGCTGTTTTTT. It encodes CATQGRGTGELFF.